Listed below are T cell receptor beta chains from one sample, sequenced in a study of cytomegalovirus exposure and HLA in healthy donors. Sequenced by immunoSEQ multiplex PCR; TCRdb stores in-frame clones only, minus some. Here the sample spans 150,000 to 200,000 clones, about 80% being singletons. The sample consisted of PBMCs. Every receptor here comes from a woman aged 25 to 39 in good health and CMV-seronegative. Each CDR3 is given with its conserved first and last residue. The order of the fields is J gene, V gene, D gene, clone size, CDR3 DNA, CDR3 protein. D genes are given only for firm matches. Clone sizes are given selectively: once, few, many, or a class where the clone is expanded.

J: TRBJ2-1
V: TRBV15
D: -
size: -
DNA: TGTGCCACCAGCAGAGCGAGTGGTCCCCACAATGAGCAGTTCTTC
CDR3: CATSRASGPHNEQFF

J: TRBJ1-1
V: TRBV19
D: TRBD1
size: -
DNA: TGTGCCAGTAGAACCGGACAGGGGCGGAACACTGAAGCTTTCTTT
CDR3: CASRTGQGRNTEAFF

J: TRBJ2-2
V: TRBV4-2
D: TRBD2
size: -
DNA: TGTGCCAGCAGCCAAGAATCGCATTTTAGCGGGAGGCCTACGAACACCGGGGAGCTGTTTTTT
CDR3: CASSQESHFSGRPTNTGELFF

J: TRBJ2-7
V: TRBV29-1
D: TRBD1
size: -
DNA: TGCAGCGTTGAACGGGACAGGGGTTACGAGCAGTACTTC
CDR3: CSVERDRGYEQYF

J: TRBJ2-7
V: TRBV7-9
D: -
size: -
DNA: TGTGCCAGCAGCTCAGGGAGGATATCCCACTACGAGCAGTACTTC
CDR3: CASSSGRISHYEQYF

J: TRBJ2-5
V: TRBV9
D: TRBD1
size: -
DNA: TGTGCCAGCAGCTCGGACAGGGGGCTAGGAGAGACCCAGTACTTC
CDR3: CASSSDRGLGETQYF

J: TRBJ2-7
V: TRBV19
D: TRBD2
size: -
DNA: TGTGCCAGTAGTATGGCGGGAGCTGATGAGCAGTACTTC
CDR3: CASSMAGADEQYF

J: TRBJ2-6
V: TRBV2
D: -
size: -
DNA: TGTGCCAGCAGTCGCGGGTCTGGGGCCAACGTCCTGACTTTC
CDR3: CASSRGSGANVLTF

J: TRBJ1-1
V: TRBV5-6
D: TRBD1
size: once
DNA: TGTGCCAGCAGCCCCGGGACAGGGCCGAACACTGAAGCTTTCTTT
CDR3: CASSPGTGPNTEAFF

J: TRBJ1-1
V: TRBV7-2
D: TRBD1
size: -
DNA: TGTGCCAGCAGCCCTAGACAGGGGGCCTACACTGAAGCTTTCTTT
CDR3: CASSPRQGAYTEAFF

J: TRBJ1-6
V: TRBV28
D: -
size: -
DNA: TGTGCCAGCTCGCGGACAGAGAATTCACCCCTCCACTTT
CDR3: CASSRTENSPLHF

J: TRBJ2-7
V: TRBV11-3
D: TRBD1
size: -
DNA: TGTGCCAGCAGCTCTGGGACAGGGGACTACGAGCAGTACTTC
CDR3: CASSSGTGDYEQYF

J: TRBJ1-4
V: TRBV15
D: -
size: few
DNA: TGTGCCACCAGCAGAGATGGGTCGGGGGGCCATGAAAAACTGTTTTTT
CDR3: CATSRDGSGGHEKLFF